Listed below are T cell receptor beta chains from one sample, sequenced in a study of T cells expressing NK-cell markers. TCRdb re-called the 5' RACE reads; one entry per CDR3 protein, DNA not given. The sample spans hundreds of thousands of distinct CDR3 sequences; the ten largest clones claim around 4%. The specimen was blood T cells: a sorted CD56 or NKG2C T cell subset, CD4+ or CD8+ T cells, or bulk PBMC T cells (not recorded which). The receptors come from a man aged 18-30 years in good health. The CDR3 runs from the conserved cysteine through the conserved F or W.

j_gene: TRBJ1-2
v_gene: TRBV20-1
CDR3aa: CSARQYLRYGYTF

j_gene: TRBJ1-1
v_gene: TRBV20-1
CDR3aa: CSARVGAANTEAFF

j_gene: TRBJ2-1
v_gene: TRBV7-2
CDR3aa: CASSFRRDDEQFF

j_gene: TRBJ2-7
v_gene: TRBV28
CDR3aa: CATNPPGLVYEQYF

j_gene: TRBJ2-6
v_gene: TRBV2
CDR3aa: CASTGEPPGANVLTF

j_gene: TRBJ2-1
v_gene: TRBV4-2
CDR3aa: CASSQEDRGRDEQFF

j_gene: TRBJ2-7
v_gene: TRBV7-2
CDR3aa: CASSPRAGGTYEQYF

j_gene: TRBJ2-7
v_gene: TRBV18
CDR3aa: CASSPGTDSSYEQYF

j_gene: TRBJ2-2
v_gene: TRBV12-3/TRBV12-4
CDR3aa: CASSRGQGAVLAGELFF

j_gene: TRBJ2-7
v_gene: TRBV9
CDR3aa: CASSDRDLYEQYF

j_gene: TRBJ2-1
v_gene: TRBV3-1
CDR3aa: CASSQELLAQGIKFF

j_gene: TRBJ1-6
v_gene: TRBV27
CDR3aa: CASSASGRGNSPLHF

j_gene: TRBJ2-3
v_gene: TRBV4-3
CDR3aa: CASSQAQSTDTQYF

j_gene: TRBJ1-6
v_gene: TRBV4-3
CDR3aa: CASSPSSGGLSPLHF

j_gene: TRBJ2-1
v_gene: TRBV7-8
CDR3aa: CASSPRTLIVEQFF

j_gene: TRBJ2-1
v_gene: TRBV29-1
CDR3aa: CSVELRKANEQFF

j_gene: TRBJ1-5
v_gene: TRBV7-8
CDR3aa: CASSLAGPQHF

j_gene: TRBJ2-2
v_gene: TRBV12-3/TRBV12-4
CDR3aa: CASTFDRDRGLAGVTGELFF

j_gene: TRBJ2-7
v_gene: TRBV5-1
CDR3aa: CASRARAGASGSNYEQYF

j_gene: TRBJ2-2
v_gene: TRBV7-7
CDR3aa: CASSLRRGLTGELFF

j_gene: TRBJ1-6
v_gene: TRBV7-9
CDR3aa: CASSSTTGGDSPLHF

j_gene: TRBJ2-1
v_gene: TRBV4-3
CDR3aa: CASSQASGSYNEQFF

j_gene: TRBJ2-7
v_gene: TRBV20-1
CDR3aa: CSARAGGSYEQYF

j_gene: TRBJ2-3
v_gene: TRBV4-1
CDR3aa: CASSPSGSADTQYF

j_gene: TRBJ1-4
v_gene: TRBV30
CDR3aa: CAWMGGEEKLFF

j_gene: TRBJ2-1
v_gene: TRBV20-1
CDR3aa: CSAASPGTTVYNEQFF

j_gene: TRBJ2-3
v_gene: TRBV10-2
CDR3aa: CASSDYSGRGTDTQYF

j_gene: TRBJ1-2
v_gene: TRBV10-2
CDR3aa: CASSGTGTWDYTF